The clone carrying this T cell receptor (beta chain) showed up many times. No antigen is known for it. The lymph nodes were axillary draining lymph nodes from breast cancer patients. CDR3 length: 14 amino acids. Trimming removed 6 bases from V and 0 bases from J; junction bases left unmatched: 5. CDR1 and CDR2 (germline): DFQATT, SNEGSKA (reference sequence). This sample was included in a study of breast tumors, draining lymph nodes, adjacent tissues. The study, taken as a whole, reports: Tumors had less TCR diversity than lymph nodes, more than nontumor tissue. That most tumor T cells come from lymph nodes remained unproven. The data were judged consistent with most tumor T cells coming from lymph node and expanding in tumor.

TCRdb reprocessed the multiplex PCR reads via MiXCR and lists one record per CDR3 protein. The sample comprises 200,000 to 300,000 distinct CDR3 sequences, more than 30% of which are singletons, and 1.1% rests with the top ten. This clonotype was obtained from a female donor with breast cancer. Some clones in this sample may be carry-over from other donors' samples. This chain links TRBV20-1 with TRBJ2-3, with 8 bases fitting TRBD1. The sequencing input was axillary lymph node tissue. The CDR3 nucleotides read TGCAGTGCGGAGACAGGGGCCAGCACAGATACGCAGTATTTT. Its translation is CSAETGASTDTQYF.